This is a list of T cell receptor beta chains from one sample in a study of blood T cells in healthy people across ages. TCRdb called the 5' RACE reads again in MiXCR, with one record for every CDR3 protein. The table lists over 950,000 distinct CDR3 sequences, 35% to 40% of them singletons. Material: blood. Receptors were obtained from a man in his late teens or twenties in good health. Both conserved end residues are part of each CDR3. Fields, in order: clone size, V gene, J gene, D gene, CDR3 protein, CDR3 DNA. A D gene is named only where the DNA matches it firmly. Size values are once, few and many counts, or a class for expanded clones, and some rows have none.

abundance: few
v_gene: TRBV2
j_gene: TRBJ2-6
d_gene: -
CDR3aa: CASSAGLSSGANVLTF
CDR3nt: TGTGCCAGCAGTGCGGGCCTTAGCTCTGGGGCCAACGTCCTGACTTTC

abundance: -
v_gene: TRBV6-2/TRBV6-3
j_gene: TRBJ1-1
d_gene: TRBD1
CDR3aa: CASSYLGTGGVQGVGAEAFF
CDR3nt: TGTGCCAGCAGTTACCTCGGGACAGGGGGCGTTCAGGGGGTAGGCGCTGAAGCTTTCTTT

abundance: -
v_gene: TRBV19
j_gene: TRBJ1-1
d_gene: -
CDR3aa: CASSIDPGVNTEAFF
CDR3nt: TGTGCCAGTAGTATAGATCCCGGGGTGAACACTGAAGCTTTCTTT

abundance: -
v_gene: TRBV12-3/TRBV12-4
j_gene: TRBJ2-1
d_gene: TRBD2
CDR3aa: CASRRGVETQFF
CDR3nt: TGTGCCAGCAGGCGGGGGGTAGAGACCCAGTTCTTC

abundance: -
v_gene: TRBV15
j_gene: TRBJ1-2
d_gene: TRBD1
CDR3aa: CATSMRTGSFYGCTF
CDR3nt: TGTGCCACCAGCATGAGGACAGGGAGCTTCTATGGCTGCACCTTC

abundance: many
v_gene: TRBV12-3/TRBV12-4
j_gene: TRBJ1-2
d_gene: -
CDR3aa: CASSLGLYGYTF
CDR3nt: TGTGCCAGCAGTTTAGGTCTGTATGGCTACACCTTC

abundance: few
v_gene: TRBV5-1
j_gene: TRBJ1-2
d_gene: -
CDR3aa: CASSIGASNGYTF
CDR3nt: TGCGCCAGCAGCATCGGGGCATCGAATGGCTACACCTTC

abundance: -
v_gene: TRBV7-8
j_gene: TRBJ2-7
d_gene: -
CDR3aa: CASSLEGTGPLSYEQYF
CDR3nt: TGTGCCAGCAGCTTAGAGGGAACCGGGCCACTCTCCTACGAGCAGTACTTC

abundance: -
v_gene: TRBV2
j_gene: TRBJ2-4
d_gene: -
CDR3aa: CASKGLLLGEQYF
CDR3nt: TGTGCCAGCAAGGGACTCCTCCTTGGGGAGCAGTACTTC

abundance: few
v_gene: TRBV28
j_gene: TRBJ1-5
d_gene: -
CDR3aa: CASMDRIADYSNQPQHF
CDR3nt: TGTGCCAGCATGGACAGAATAGCAGATTATAGCAATCAGCCCCAGCATTTT